The next 9 T cell receptor beta chains were all read from a single sample in a study of CXCR3-negative and CXCR3-positive naive CD8 T cells. Study results and caveats: Naive cells with CXCR3 showed TRB CDR3s that were more hydrophobic than those in CXCR3-negative naive cells.

These receptors' antigens are unknown. All TRB cDNA libraries came from 5' RACE performed with UMI labels. With the 5' RACE reads reprocessed, TCRdb shows one record per CDR3 protein and no DNA. There are roughly 60,000 distinct CDR3 sequences in the sample, with roughly 0.73% held by the top ten. The sample taken for sequencing was naive CXCR3+ CD8+ T cells from blood. Subset given: CD45RO-CCR7+CD27+CD95- naive CD8+ T cells expressing CXCR3 (TNR3+). The origin of the receptors is a human donor in good health. Some clones in this sample may be carry-over from other donors' samples.

V usage is TRBV11-2 and J usage is TRBJ1-1. Germline CDR1 is SGHAT and CDR2 is FQNNGV. This CDR3 is built from 14 residues. CDR3 residues: CASSLDHYRTEAFF.

CDR3 in amino acids: CSAQGVNYEQYF. The chain joins TRBV29-1 to TRBJ2-7; TCRdb selects TRBD1, and the lack of DNA leaves this call unchecked. Germline values: CDR1 SQVTM, CDR2 ANQGSEA. CDR3 length equals 12 residues.

V gene TRBV27 combines with J gene TRBJ2-3; there is no DNA to check the TCRdb D call of TRBD1. The CDR3 totals 14 residues. Germline V gene sequence: CDR1 MNHEY, CDR2 SMNVEV (reference sequence). The CDR3 loop reads CASTRTESTDTQYF.

This sequence joins TRBV25-1 and TRBJ2-5; TCRdb designates TRBD2, a call that cannot be tested without DNA. The germline V gene has CDR1 MGHDK and CDR2 SYGVNS. The CDR3 covers 15 residues. Here the CDR3 reads CASSIGVEEVETQYF.

The V call is TRBV5-5, the J call TRBJ1-1; the TCRdb D gene call, TRBD1, has no DNA to confirm it. Germline assignment: CDR1 SGHKS and CDR2 YYEKEE (reference sequence). The CDR3 runs to 16 residues. CDR3: CASSLNRASRDTEAFF.

CDR3 loop: CASSQGIAGGYEQYF. V usage is TRBV4-2 and J usage is TRBJ2-7; TCRdb proposes TRBD2, but this gene call is untestable without DNA. Germline lookup yields CDR1 LGHNA and CDR2 YNFKEQ. The length of the CDR3 is 15 residues.

The gene calls are TRBV20-1 and TRBJ2-7; checking the TCRdb D call of TRBD2 is not possible without DNA. This CDR3 contains 13 residues. The germline V gene has CDR1 DFQATT and CDR2 SNEGSKA (reference sequence). CDR3 protein: CSARGRSSYEQYF.

V is TRBV6-2 or TRBV6-3 and J is TRBJ1-5; with no DNA, the TCRdb D assignment of TRBD1 cannot be verified. Germline CDR1 MNHEY, CDR2 SVGEGT. CDR3 length: 16 amino acids. The CDR3 sequence is CASSPVGQGGNQPQHF.

The chain joins TRBV27 to TRBJ2-2; the D gene TCRdb calls, TRBD2, cannot be checked with no DNA. CDR1 is MNHEY and CDR2 is SMNVEV in the germline V gene (reference sequence). The CDR3 extends over 15 amino acids. The CDR3 is CASSSPLKNTGELFF.